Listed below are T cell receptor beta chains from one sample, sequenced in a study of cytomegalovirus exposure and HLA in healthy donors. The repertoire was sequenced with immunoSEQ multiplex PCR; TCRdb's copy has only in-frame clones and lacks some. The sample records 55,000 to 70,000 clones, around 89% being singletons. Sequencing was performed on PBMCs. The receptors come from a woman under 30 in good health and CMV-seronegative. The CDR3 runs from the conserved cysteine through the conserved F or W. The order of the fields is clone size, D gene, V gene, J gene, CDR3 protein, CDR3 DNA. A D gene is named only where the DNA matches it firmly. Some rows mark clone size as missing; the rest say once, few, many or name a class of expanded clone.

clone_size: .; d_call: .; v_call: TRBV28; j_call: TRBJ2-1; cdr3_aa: CASSIPPGEQFF; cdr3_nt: TGTGCCAGCAGTATCCCCCCAGGTGAGCAGTTCTTC
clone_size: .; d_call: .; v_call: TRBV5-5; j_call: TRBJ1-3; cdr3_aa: CASSLWETGNTIYF; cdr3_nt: TGTGCCAGCAGCTTGTGGGAGACTGGAAACACCATATATTTT
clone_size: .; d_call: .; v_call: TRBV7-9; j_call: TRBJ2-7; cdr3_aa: CASSIDTPWEQYF; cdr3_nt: TGTGCCAGCAGTATTGACACCCCATGGGAGCAGTACTTC
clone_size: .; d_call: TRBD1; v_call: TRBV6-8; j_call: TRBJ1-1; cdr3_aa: CASGRHILRDRYTEAFF; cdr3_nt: TGTGCCAGCGGCAGGCACATCCTCCGGGACAGGTACACTGAAGCTTTCTTT
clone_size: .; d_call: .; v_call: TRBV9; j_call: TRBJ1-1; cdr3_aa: CASSPKMNTEAFF; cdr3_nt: TGTGCCAGCAGCCCTAAGATGAACACTGAAGCTTTCTTT
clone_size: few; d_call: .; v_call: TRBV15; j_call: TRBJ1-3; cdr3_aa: CATSRDTGSGNTIYF; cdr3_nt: TGTGCCACCAGCAGAGATACAGGGTCTGGAAACACCATATATTTT
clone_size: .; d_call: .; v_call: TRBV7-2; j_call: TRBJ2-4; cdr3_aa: CASSIQTGEDIQYF; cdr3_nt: TGTGCCAGCAGCATACAAACAGGGGAGGACATTCAGTACTTC
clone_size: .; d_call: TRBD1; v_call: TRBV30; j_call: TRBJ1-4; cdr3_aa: CASHRGQNEKLFF; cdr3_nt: TGTGCCTCCCACAGGGGGCAAAATGAAAAACTGTTTTTT
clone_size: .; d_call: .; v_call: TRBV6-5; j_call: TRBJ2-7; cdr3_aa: CASSPGTYTYEQYF; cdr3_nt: TGTGCCAGCAGCCCCGGGACATACACCTACGAGCAGTACTTC
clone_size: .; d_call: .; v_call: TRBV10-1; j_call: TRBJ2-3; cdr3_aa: CASSESGGRTPDTQYF; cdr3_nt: TGCGCCAGCAGTGAGTCAGGAGGGAGAACCCCAGATACGCAGTATTTT
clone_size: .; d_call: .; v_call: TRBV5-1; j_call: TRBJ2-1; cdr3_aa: CASSLDGGGGEQFF; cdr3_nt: TGCGCCAGCAGCTTGGATGGGGGAGGAGGTGAGCAGTTCTTC
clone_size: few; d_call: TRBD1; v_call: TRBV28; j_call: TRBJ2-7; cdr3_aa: CASSTGTGSYEQYF; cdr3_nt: TGTGCCAGCTCCACCGGGACAGGGAGCTACGAGCAGTACTTC
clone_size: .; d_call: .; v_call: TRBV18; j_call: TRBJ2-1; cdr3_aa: CASSPPVSYNEQFF; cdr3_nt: TGTGCCAGCTCACCACCCGTCAGCTACAATGAGCAGTTCTTC
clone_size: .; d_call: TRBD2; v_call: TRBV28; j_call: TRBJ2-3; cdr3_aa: CASSSGTSINTQYF; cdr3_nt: TGTGCCAGCAGCTCCGGGACTAGTATAAATACGCAGTATTTT
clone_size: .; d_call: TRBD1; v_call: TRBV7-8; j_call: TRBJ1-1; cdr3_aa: CASSMTGHTEAFF; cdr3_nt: TGTGCCAGCAGCATGACAGGGCACACTGAAGCTTTCTTT
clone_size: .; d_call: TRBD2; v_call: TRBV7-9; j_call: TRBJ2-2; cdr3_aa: CATSRMGLAGAENTGELFF; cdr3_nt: TGTGCCACCTCCAGGATGGGACTAGCGGGGGCCGAGAACACCGGGGAGCTGTTTTTT
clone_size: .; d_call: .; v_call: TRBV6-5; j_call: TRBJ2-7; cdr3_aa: CASRNGGGLEQYF; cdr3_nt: TGTGCCAGCAGGAATGGAGGGGGCTTGGAGCAGTACTTC
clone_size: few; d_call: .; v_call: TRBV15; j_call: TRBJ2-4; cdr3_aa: CATSRFGQNLNIQYF; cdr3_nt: TGTGCCACCAGCAGATTCGGACAGAATTTAAACATTCAGTACTTC
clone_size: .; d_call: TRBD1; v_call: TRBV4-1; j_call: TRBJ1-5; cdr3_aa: CASSGTGGNQPQHF; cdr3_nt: TGCGCCAGCAGCGGGACAGGGGGGAATCAGCCCCAGCATTTT
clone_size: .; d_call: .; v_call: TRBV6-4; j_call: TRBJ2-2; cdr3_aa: CASTHATGAGELFF; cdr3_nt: TGTGCCAGCACCCACGCAACGGGGGCCGGGGAGCTGTTTTTT
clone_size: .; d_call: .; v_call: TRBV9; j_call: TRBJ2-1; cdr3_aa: CASSPVSGSYNEQFF; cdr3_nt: TGTGCCAGCAGCCCGGTCAGCGGCTCCTACAATGAGCAGTTCTTC
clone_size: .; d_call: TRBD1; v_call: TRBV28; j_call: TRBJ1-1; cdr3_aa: CASSSGQGNTEAFF; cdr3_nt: TGTGCCAGCAGTTCCGGACAGGGTAACACTGAAGCTTTCTTT
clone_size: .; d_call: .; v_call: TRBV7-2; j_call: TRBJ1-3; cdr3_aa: CASSLQGGNTIYF; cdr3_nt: TGTGCCAGCAGCTTACAGGGTGGAAACACCATATATTTT
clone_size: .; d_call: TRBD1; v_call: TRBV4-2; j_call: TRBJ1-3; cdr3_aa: CASSPSDRAEGRNTIYF; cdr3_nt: TGTGCCAGCAGCCCCAGCGACAGGGCAGAGGGTAGGAACACCATATATTTT